This entry features one T cell receptor beta chain sequence. Its antigen is currently unknown. Using its own MiXCR run on the reads, TCRdb lists one record per CDR3 protein. The table has 900,000 to 950,000 distinct CDR3 sequences, approximately 32% seen once; the top ten hold about an eighth. This sample was included in a study of T cell repertoires in cytomegalovirus infection. Background on the study: Carrying CMV and the relevant HLA type showed in public TCR beta signatures.

Overall study findings and caveats: The ex vivo response showed dominance by HLA-C-restricted CMV-specific TCR beta clonotypes. Cumulative public TCR beta family frequency identified carriers of CMV plus the relevant HLA.

The V and J ends lost 5 bases and 5 bases respectively, with 17 bases between them. CDR3 size: 15 residues. In germline, CDR1 is LNHDA, CDR2 SQIVND (reference sequence). The sample consisted of cultured CD8+ T cells from PBMCs, taken from culture after CMV antigen stimulation. The V call is TRBV19, the J call TRBJ2-3, with D possibly TRBD2 on 6 matching bases. This TCR was sampled from a human donor in good health (CMV status not recorded). Some clones in this sample may be carry-over from other donors' samples. CDR3 sequence (DNA): TGTGCCAGTAGTCCCGGGGGTTCTTGGGAAGATACGCAGTATTTT. Encoded protein: CASSPGGSWEDTQYF.